This T cell receptor beta chain was obtained from a study of blood T cell dynamics during melanoma immunotherapy. Across the whole study: Patients with metastatic melanoma got pembrolizumab or nivolumab-ipilimumab as first-line care.

Data came from immunoSEQ multiplex PCR; TCRdb stores just in-frame clones and leaves some out. Counted here are about 290 clones, about 81% occurring once; the ten biggest clones make up 10% to 15%. The time point is: week 3, after first cycle of checkpoint inhibitor. Patients had no prior systemic cancer treatment, immunosuppressants or other active cancers. Trimming stripped 0 bases from V and 2 bases from J, with 12 bases between. This CDR3 is built from 16 residues. In germline, CDR1 is SGDLS, CDR2 YYNGEE. This receptor was taken from a human donor with melanoma. Sequencing was performed on cell-free DNA from blood, taken from a patient treated with checkpoint blockade. This chain uses TRBV9 with TRBJ2-1; a weak D match, TRBD1 (5 bases). The CDR3 is CASSVAPQGTYNEQFF. CDR3 coding DNA: TGTGCCAGCAGCGTAGCTCCTCAGGGAACCTACAATGAGCAGTTCTTC.